This T cell receptor beta chain comes out of a study of blood T cell repertoires in COVID-19. The V and J ends lost 3 bases and 5 bases respectively, with 22 bases between them. CDR1 and CDR2 (germline): MNHNS, SASEGT. The CDR3 totals 17 residues. The data were produced by immunoSEQ multiplex PCR, yet TCRdb's version contains in-frame clones alone and is incomplete. The top ten clones hold over 1.5% of a sample with a few hundred thousand clones, 80% to 90% of them seen once. The J gene is TRBJ1-2, the V gene TRBV6-1; maybe TRBD1 (5 bases). The clonotype was recovered from a woman between 50 and 59 years old who had recovered from COVID-19. Specimen: PBMCs or T cells enriched from blood (not recorded which). CDR3 amino acids: CASSEEGNAYPRYGYTF. CDR3 coding DNA: TGTGCCAGCAGTGAGGAGGGGAACGCATATCCGCGATATGGCTACACCTTC.